This record covers a single T cell receptor (beta chain). This sample stems from a study of blood T cell repertoires in COVID-19. J lost 1 base, V lost 7 bases, and 12 bases had no gene match. The CDR3 is 18 amino acids. CDR1 and CDR2 from the germline V gene are LNHDA and SQIVND (reference sequence). Only in-frame clones appear in the TCRdb table, and some are missing; sequencing was by immunoSEQ multiplex PCR. The table lists roughly 150,000 clones, 70% to 85% of them singletons. The chain is built from TRBV19 and TRBJ2-6; 8 bases line up with TRBD2. The TCR comes from a woman in her late teens or twenties who had been exposed to COVID-19. Sequences were obtained from PBMCs or T cells enriched from blood (not recorded which). The CDR3 bases are TGTGCCAGTACCATGCGGCTAGCGGGCTTATCTGGGGCCAACGTCCTGACTTTC. Protein product: CASTMRLAGLSGANVLTF.